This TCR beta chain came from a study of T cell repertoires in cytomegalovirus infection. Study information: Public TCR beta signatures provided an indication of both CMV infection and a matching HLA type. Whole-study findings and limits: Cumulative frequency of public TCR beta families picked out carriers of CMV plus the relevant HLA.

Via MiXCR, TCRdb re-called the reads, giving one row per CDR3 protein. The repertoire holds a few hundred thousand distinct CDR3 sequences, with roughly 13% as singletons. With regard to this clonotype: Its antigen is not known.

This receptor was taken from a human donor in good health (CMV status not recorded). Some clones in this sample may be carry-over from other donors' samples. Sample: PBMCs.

CDR3 bases: TGTGCCAGCAGCCAGTTAACTAGCGCCGGGGAGCTGTTTTTT. Amino acids: CASSQLTSAGELFF. V and J are TRBV14 and TRBJ2-2; 7 nucleotides match TRBD2. V lost 3 bases, J lost 6 bases, and 4 bases stayed unmatched. The V gene's germline CDR1 is SGHDN and CDR2 FVKESK. The CDR3 extends over 14 amino acids. Based on the CDR3 plus reference TRBV14 and TRBJ2-2, the full variable domain is EAGVTQFPSHSVIEKGQTVTLRCDPISGHDNLYWYRRVMGKEIKFLLHFVKESKQDESGMPNNRFLAERTGGTYSTLKVQPAELEDSGVYFCASSQLTSAGELFFGEGSRLTVL.